This T cell receptor (beta chain) was obtained from a study of spatial heterogeneity in lung cancer. Study in general: Raw sequencing reads included, on average, more than ten appearances of each unique TCR and UMI combination. Regarding the study as a whole: Relative to follow-up, resection was when ubiquitous expanded tumor TCRs appeared more in blood.

Each CDR3 protein is one row after TCRdb ran MiXCR on the 5' RACE reads. The sample contains 10,000 to 12,000 distinct CDR3 sequences, about 5% of which appear only once. Time point specified: sample taken at primary tumor resection. Whole RNA was taken from tumor, nontumor lung or frozen PBMC; it was then sequenced unsorted. Germline loops: CDR1 SGHVS, CDR2 FQNEAQ. V dropped 5 bases and J dropped 9; count of bases not matched to a gene: 7. This CDR3 has 15 residues. This clonotype was counted at least ten times. Its antigen is unknown. The sequencing used PBMCs, collected at surgery. The genes are TRBV7-8 and TRBJ2-1; TRBD2 agrees at 13 bases. This clonotype was obtained from a male donor with early-stage non-small cell lung cancer. CDR3 sequence: CASSARLAGGSEQFF. CDR3 nucleotide sequence: TGTGCCAGCAGCGCAAGACTAGCGGGAGGTAGTGAGCAGTTCTTC.